This entry lists 12 T cell receptor beta chains sequenced from one sample in a study of blood T cell repertoires in COVID-19. Generated by immunoSEQ multiplex PCR, the TCRdb table keeps only in-frame clones and is missing some. This sample has about 320,000 clones, with nearly 90% found just once. The material sequenced was PBMCs or T cells enriched from blood (not recorded which). The receptors originated from a woman aged 25 to 39 who had recovered from COVID-19.

This chain joins TRBV6-5 and TRBJ1-1, with D possibly TRBD1 on 6 matching bases. CDR1 is MNHEY, CDR2 SVGAGI, per germline. The CDR3 covers 15 residues. V was shortened by 2 bases and J by 1 base, with 11 bases between the two germline ends. The CDR3 bases are TGTGCCAGCAGTTACCGCCCGACAGGGAACACTGAAGCTTTCTTT. This sequence encodes CASSYRPTGNTEAFF.

The genes are TRBV10-3 and TRBJ1-4; D unresolved. The CDR3 covers 13 residues. Trimming stripped 4 bases from V and 6 bases from J, with 9 bases between. The V gene's germline CDR1 is ENHRY and CDR2 SYGVKD. CDR3 in amino acids: CAISGAGDEKLFF. The CDR3 nucleotides read TGTGCCATCAGTGGGGCCGGGGATGAAAAACTGTTTTTT.

This clone has a single count. The V gene is TRBV7-3, the J gene TRBJ2-1, with 11 bases identical to TRBD2. CDR3 size: 16 residues. CDR1 is SGHTA and CDR2 is FQGTGA in the germline V gene. After removal of 6 bases from V and 10 bases from J, the junction contained 14 bases not matched to a gene. For the CDR3, the DNA is TGTGCCAGCAGACCAACCCCGGGACTAGCGGAGGACGAGCAGTTCTTC. Translation: CASRPTPGLAEDEQFF.

The gene calls are TRBV6-5 and TRBJ2-7; the D gene is possibly TRBD1 (6 bases). Between the trimmed V and J ends, which lost 6 bases and 0 bases, there was a span of 15 bases. This CDR3 has 15 amino acids. Germline loops: CDR1 MNHEY, CDR2 SVGAGI. CDR3 in DNA: TGTGCCAGCAGCCCCCCAGGGGCGGCCTCCTACGAGCAGTACTTC. This translates into CASSPPGAASYEQYF.

This clone came up once. The chain couples TRBV5-8 to TRBJ1-4, with no clear D. Germline-derived CDR1 and CDR2 are SGHTS and YDEGEE. The CDR3 contains 12 residues. V lost 0 bases to trimming and J lost 8 bases, with 5 bases between them. The CDR3 region is CASSLAEEKLFF. The DNA for the CDR3 is TGTGCCAGCAGCTTGGCCGAGGAAAAACTGTTTTTT.

The rearrangement joins TRBV5-1 to TRBJ2-1, with TRBD2 matching over 12 bases. Germline V gene sequence: CDR1 SGHRS, CDR2 YFSETQ. Germline trimming cut 5 bases from V and 6 bases from J; bases unmatched to any gene: 6. The CDR3 loop spans 15 amino acids. This chain's CDR3 is CASRPSGGEVNEQFF. The CDR3, as DNA: TGCGCCAGCAGACCTAGCGGGGGGGAGGTCAATGAGCAGTTCTTC.

This chain uses TRBV24-1 with TRBJ2-2; D unresolved. The germline CDR1 and CDR2 sequences are KGHDR and SFDVKD. The CDR3 is 12 amino acids. V was shortened by 5 bases and J by 5 bases, with 5 bases between the two germline ends. This CDR3 is CATSVNTGELFF. In DNA form, the CDR3 reads TGTGCCACCAGTGTTAATACCGGGGAGCTGTTTTTT.

V is TRBV29-1 and J is TRBJ2-2; maybe TRBD2 (5 bases). CDR1 and CDR2 (germline): SQVTM, ANQGSEA. The CDR3 contains 10 residues. With 7 bases removed from V and 7 bases from J, the gap between germline ends came to 7 bases. The CDR3 bases are TGCAGCGCCGGGGACGGGGAGCTGTTTTTT. This encodes CSAGDGELFF.

The chain recombines TRBV19 with TRBJ1-4; D may be TRBD1 (6 bases). V lost 7 bases, J lost 14 bases, and 17 bases lay in between. Looked up from germline, CDR1 is LNHDA and CDR2 is SQIVND (reference sequence). The CDR3 loop spans 12 amino acids. The CDR3 nucleotides are TGTGCCAGTAACAATAGGGGAAGGGGGCTGTTTTTT. It encodes CASNNRGRGLFF. Full variable domain (outside the CDR3, taken from reference TRBV19 and TRBJ1-4): DGGITQSPKYLFRKEGQNVTLSCEQNLNHDAMYWYRQDPGQGLRLIYYSQIVNDFQKGDIAEGYSVSREKKESFPLTVTSAQKNPTAFYLCASNNRGRGLFFGSGTQLSVL.

The CDR3 here is CAMGTSGGAHNEQFF. The CDR3 DNA follows: TGTGCCATGGGGACTAGCGGGGGGGCACACAATGAGCAGTTCTTC. V usage is TRBV10-3 and J usage is TRBJ2-1, with 16 bases that match TRBD2. Per the germline V gene, CDR1 is ENHRY and CDR2 is SYGVKD. The trim removed 9 bases at V and 5 bases at J, leaving 4 bases unmatched. There are 15 residues in the CDR3.

The V call is TRBV5-1, the J call TRBJ2-1, with TRBD2 identical over 11 bases. Germline CDR1 and CDR2: SGHRS and YFSETQ. With V trimmed by 0 bases and J by 4 bases, 9 bases remained unmatched. This CDR3 region has 18 residues. CDR3 region: CASSLAGSSGGSYNEQFF. CDR3 coding DNA: TGCGCCAGCAGCTTGGCCGGGTCTAGCGGGGGGTCGTACAATGAGCAGTTCTTC.

V gene TRBV7-8 combines with J gene TRBJ2-1; 9 bases map to TRBD1. The junction had 13 bases not matched to a gene; V was cut back by 5 bases and J by 8 bases. CDR1 and CDR2 from the germline V gene are SGHVS and FQNEAQ. The length of the CDR3 is 16 residues. The CDR3 loop is CASSGVPGQGGYEQFF. The CDR3, as DNA: TGTGCCAGCAGCGGAGTCCCGGGACAGGGAGGATATGAGCAGTTCTTC.